The sample holds one count of the clone carrying this T cell receptor (beta chain). The CDR3 loop spans 15 amino acids. V shed 8 bases, J shed 4 bases, and the junction held 13 bases outside the gene matches. CDR1 and CDR2 from the germline V gene are MNHEY and SMNVEV (reference sequence). This entry comes from a study of PD-1 blockade in classical Hodgkin lymphoma. Specified time point: cycle 4 day 1 (C4D1), after about 6 weeks of nivolumab. All trial patients relapsed after autologous stem cell transplantation. Here immunoSEQ multiplex PCR was the method, and the copy in TCRdb shows in-frame clones only, minus some. The table records 100,000 or so clones, about 93% of them present only once.

This chain uses TRBV27 with TRBJ2-7; 8 nucleotides align to TRBD1. This TCR derives from a human donor with classical Hodgkin lymphoma. This sample comprised peripheral blood mononuclear cells (PBMCs), obtained before the fourth cycle of nivolumab. As DNA, the CDR3 is TGTGCCAGCGGACAGGGAATGGGCCCCCTTTACGAGCAGTACTTC. Translated, it gives CASGQGMGPLYEQYF.